The 21 T cell receptor beta chains reported below all come from one sample, sequenced in a study of blood T cell repertoires in COVID-19. Sequencing was performed with immunoSEQ multiplex PCR; in TCRdb, only in-frame clones are kept and a portion is missing. The table has about 140,000 clones, around 83% seen once; the top ten hold less than 9%. The sequencing input was peripheral blood. Receptors were obtained from a man aged 30-40 years with COVID-19, enrolled during active disease.

This clone was counted a single time. The gene calls are TRBV14 and TRBJ1-3, with TRBD1 identical over 8 bases. This CDR3 has 14 residues. Germline CDR1 reads SGHDN; CDR2 reads FVKESK. With V trimmed by 4 bases and J by 2 bases, 1 base remained unmatched. Here the CDR3 DNA reads TGTGCCAGCAGCCCACAGGGGGCTGGAAACACCATATATTTT. Protein sequence: CASSPQGAGNTIYF.

Only one count was recorded for this clone. The chain joins TRBV4-1 to TRBJ2-3; the match to TRBD2 covers 14 bases. V was pared by 4 bases and J by 3 bases, with 3 bases of the junction left unmatched. The CDR3 loop spans 16 amino acids. Germline lookup yields CDR1 MGHRA and CDR2 YSYEKL. CDR3 in amino acids: CASSPGLAGVTDTQYF. The CDR3 DNA follows: TGCGCCAGCAGCCCGGGACTAGCGGGAGTTACAGATACGCAGTATTTT.

This clone was counted between two and nine times. V usage is TRBV2 and J usage is TRBJ1-6, with a possible D match to TRBD1 (5 bases). V was cut by 6 bases and J by 7 bases, with 10 bases left in between. There are 13 residues in the CDR3. Germline CDR1 is SNHLY and CDR2 is FYNNEI. CDR3 loop: CASSYNRNSPLHF. The CDR3 DNA follows: TGTGCCAGCAGCTACAACAGGAATTCACCCCTCCACTTT.

The chain has TRBV28 and TRBJ2-3; D perhaps matches TRBD2 (6 bases). This CDR3 spans 13 amino acids. V was clipped by 3 bases and J by 5 bases, with 9 bases between them. Germline V gene lookup returns CDR1 MDHEN and CDR2 SYDVKM. The CDR3 DNA reads as TGTGCCAGCAGTTTGGTGGGGGGAGATACGCAGTATTTT. Its protein is CASSLVGGDTQYF.

The J gene is TRBJ2-1, the V gene TRBV6-2 or TRBV6-3, with TRBD1 matching over 7 bases. The CDR3 has 14 residues. Germline CDR1 is MNHEY and CDR2 is SVGEGT. Germline trimming cut 4 bases from V and 0 bases from J; bases unmatched to any gene: 0. The CDR3 sequence is CASSWDSSYNEQFF. The CDR3 DNA sequence: TGTGCCAGCAGTTGGGACAGCTCCTACAATGAGCAGTTCTTC.

This rearrangement joins TRBV3-1 (or the pseudogene TRBV3-2) to TRBJ2-1; maybe TRBD1 (5 bases). The CDR3 spans 17 residues. Germline assignment: CDR1 LGHDT and CDR2 YNNKEL (reference sequence). V lost 0 bases and J 4 bases, leaving 16 bases between the germline ends. The CDR3 region is CASSQDLGQGTYNEQFF. CDR3 sequence (DNA): TGTGCCAGCAGCCAAGATCTGGGGCAGGGAACGTACAATGAGCAGTTCTTC.

V gene TRBV18 combines with J gene TRBJ1-5; 7 positions agree with TRBD1. Looked up from germline, CDR1 is KGHSH and CDR2 is LQKENI. Germline trimming cut 6 bases from V and 0 bases from J; bases unmatched to any gene: 5. This CDR3 is 15 amino acids long. The chain's CDR3 is CASSLTGDSNQPQHF. DNA for the CDR3: TGTGCCAGCTCGCTAACAGGGGATAGCAATCAGCCCCAGCATTTT. Using reference TRBV18 and TRBJ1-5 for the parts outside the CDR3, the full variable domain is NAGVMQNPRHLVRRRGQEARLRCSPMKGHSHVYWYRQLPEEGLKFMVYLQKENIIDESGMPKERFSAEFPKEGPSILRIQQVVRGDSAAYFCASSLTGDSNQPQHFGDGTRLSIL.

This clone is a singleton in its sample. The chain recombines TRBV28 with TRBJ1-1; 10 nucleotides align to TRBD1. The CDR3 has 17 amino acids. Trimming took 4 bases from V and 6 from J; bases not matched to a gene: 14. Germline lookup yields CDR1 MDHEN and CDR2 SYDVKM. CDR3 region: CASSWTTGGAGSPEAFF. DNA of the CDR3: TGTGCCAGCAGTTGGACGACAGGGGGCGCGGGGAGCCCTGAAGCTTTCTTT.

This rearrangement joins TRBV7-9 to TRBJ1-1; the D gene is possibly TRBD1 (6 bases). In germline, CDR1 is SEHNR, CDR2 FQNEAQ (reference sequence). CDR3 length: 15 residues. The V end was cut by 5 bases, the J end by 0 bases, with 13 bases between. The CDR3 loop is CASSPTGTLNTEAFF. The CDR3 region has the DNA TGTGCCAGCAGCCCCACAGGGACACTGAACACTGAAGCTTTCTTT. The full variable domain, its missing parts supplied by reference TRBV7-9 and TRBJ1-1, is DTGVSQNPRHKITKRGQNVTFRCDPISEHNRLYWYRQTLGQGPEFLTYFQNEAQLEKSRLLSDRFSAERPKGSFSTLEIQRTEQGDSAMYLCASSPTGTLNTEAFFGQGTRLTVV.

Only one count was recorded for this clone. The chain couples TRBV5-1 to TRBJ1-1; 9 bases agree with TRBD1. The germline gives CDR1 SGHRS, CDR2 YFSETQ. V shed 5 bases and J 3 bases; nucleotides not matched to a gene: 8. The CDR3 loop spans 15 amino acids. The chain's CDR3 is CASRPGQGPYTEAFF. As DNA, the CDR3 is TGCGCCAGCAGACCAGGACAGGGGCCCTACACTGAAGCTTTCTTT. Combining the CDR3 with reference TRBV5-1 and TRBJ1-1 gives the whole variable domain KAGVTQTPRYLIKTRGQQVTLSCSPISGHRSVSWYQQTPGQGLQFLFEYFSETQRNKGNFPGRFSGRQFSNSRSEMNVSTLELGDSALYLCASRPGQGPYTEAFFGQGTRLTVV.

The CDR3: CASSLRRDRGQMGTEAFF. In DNA, the CDR3 is TGTGCCAGCAGTTTACGAAGGGACAGGGGGCAAATGGGCACTGAAGCTTTCTTT. This chain connects TRBV28 to TRBJ1-1, with 12 bases aligning to TRBD1. J lost 4 bases, V lost 2 bases, and 11 bases had no gene match. CDR1 and CDR2 from the germline V gene are MDHEN and SYDVKM. The CDR3 has 18 residues.

The rearrangement joins TRBV27 to TRBJ2-7; 7 bases agree with TRBD2. Germline V gene data show CDR1 as MNHEY and CDR2 as SMNVEV (reference sequence). The V and J ends lost 6 bases and 4 bases, in that order; junction bases with no gene match: 15. The CDR3 loop spans 16 amino acids. In DNA form, the CDR3 reads TGTGCCAGCAGCCCCCTCGGGGTAGCGGGTCCTTACGAGCAGTACTTC. Amino acid sequence: CASSPLGVAGPYEQYF.

This chain links TRBV10-3 with TRBJ2-5, with 9 positions matching TRBD1. In germline, CDR1 is ENHRY, CDR2 SYGVKD. CDR3 size: 14 residues. V lost 10 bases and J lost 5; bases outside the gene matches: 11. This CDR3 reads CASTGTGRGETQYF. The CDR3 DNA reads as TGTGCCAGCACCGGGACAGGGAGGGGGGAGACCCAGTACTTC.

The chain combines TRBV10-3 with TRBJ2-5, with no clear D. CDR3 length: 12 amino acids. V lost 6 bases and J lost 3, with 8 bases in between. Germline V gene data show CDR1 as ENHRY and CDR2 as SYGVKD. The CDR3 sequence is CAIRGQEETQYF. The CDR3 region has the DNA TGTGCCATCAGGGGTCAGGAAGAGACCCAGTACTTC.

The gene calls are TRBV10-3 and TRBJ2-1, with 11 positions matching TRBD2. V shed 5 bases, J shed 5 bases, and the junction held 5 bases outside the gene matches. CDR3 length: 15 residues. Germline V gene lookup returns CDR1 ENHRY and CDR2 SYGVKD. CDR3: CAISPTSGKDNEQFF. The CDR3 DNA follows: TGTGCCATCAGTCCGACTAGCGGGAAAGACAATGAGCAGTTCTTC.

A few counts support this clone. This chain uses TRBV7-6 with TRBJ2-1; D perhaps matches TRBD1 (5 bases). V dropped 2 bases and J dropped 9 bases, with 23 bases sitting between them. The length of the CDR3 is 17 residues. CDR1 SGHVS and CDR2 FNYEAQ come from the germline V gene. DNA of the CDR3: TGTGCCAGCAGCTTATCCCCCCCAGGAGCAGCAAGGGGTGAGCAGTTCTTC. Amino acid sequence: CASSLSPPGAARGEQFF.

The CDR3 protein is CAIMQGLAGGKYF. The CDR3 DNA reads TGTGCCATCATGCAGGGACTAGCGGGAGGAAAGTACTTC. The V call is TRBV10-3, the J call TRBJ2-7, with TRBD2 matching over 15 bases. The V and J ends lost 7 bases and 11 bases, in that order; junction bases with no gene match: 6. The CDR3 extends over 13 amino acids. Germline assignment: CDR1 ENHRY and CDR2 SYGVKD.

As DNA, the CDR3 is TGTGCCAGCAGACCCCAGGGGTTGAACACCGGGGAGCTGTTTTTT. Translation: CASRPQGLNTGELFF. V usage is TRBV3-1 (or the pseudogene TRBV3-2) and J usage is TRBJ2-2; tentative D call: TRBD1 (6 bases). Trimming cost V 6 bases and J 1 base, with 12 bases left between them. This CDR3 region has 15 residues. Germline V gene data show CDR1 as LGHDT and CDR2 as YNNKEL (reference sequence).

The chain joins TRBV10-2 to TRBJ2-7, with TRBD1 matching over 7 bases. Germline CDR1 and CDR2: WSHSY and SAAADI. V lost 9 bases and J lost 4; bases outside the gene matches: 3. The CDR3 length is 11 residues. The CDR3 sequence: CASSGGYEQYF. The DNA for the CDR3 is TGCGCCAGTTCAGGGGGTTACGAGCAGTACTTC.

V gene TRBV30 combines with J gene TRBJ2-1; TRBD2 aligns across 10 bases. This CDR3 has 15 amino acids. After removal of 1 base from V and 0 bases from J, the junction contained 0 bases not matched to a gene. Germline assignment: CDR1 GTSNPN and CDR2 SVGIG (reference sequence). CDR3 amino acids: CAWSGLAGSYNEQFF. The CDR3, as DNA: TGTGCCTGGAGTGGACTAGCGGGCTCCTACAATGAGCAGTTCTTC.

The chain has TRBV12-3 or TRBV12-4 and TRBJ2-7; 9 positions match TRBD2. This CDR3 comprises 13 residues. V dropped 9 bases and J dropped 6; count of bases not matched to a gene: 9. The CDR3, as DNA: TGTGCCAGTTCGCGGGAGGGCCGTGGCGAGCAGTACTTC. Residues: CASSREGRGEQYF.